What follows describes a single T cell receptor (beta chain). As yet, its antigen is unknown. Chemo-refractory metastatic non-small-cell lung cancer patients were treated with focal radiation plus CTLA-4 blockade with ipilimumab. The data were taken from a study of radiotherapy plus CTLA-4 blockade in lung cancer. The study's findings and limits: Early blood T cell clone dynamics reportedly forecast response best, with interferon-beta. Radiotherapy plus ipilimumab was followed by expansion in blood of tumor-derived TCR clones.

CDR1 is SGHTA, CDR2 FQGNSA, per germline. There are 15 residues in the CDR3. The V end was cut by 1 base, the J end by 1 base, with 8 bases between. Method: immunoSEQ multiplex PCR; TCRdb's copy keeps in-frame clones and lacks some. The table includes more than 100,000 clones, about 87% detected once. The chain couples TRBV7-2 to TRBJ1-5, with D unclear. Sequences were derived from peripheral blood, sampled from a patient treated with radiotherapy plus ipilimumab. The origin of this receptor is a human donor with non-small cell lung cancer that progressed on radiotherapy plus ipilimumab. Written as DNA, the CDR3 is TGTGCCAGCAGCTTAGAGGGTTGGAGCAATCAGCCCCAGCATTTT. It is translated as CASSLEGWSNQPQHF.